This T cell receptor beta chain was found in a study of post-analysis software for immune sequencing data. Findings and limits, study-wide: Multiple sclerosis was associated with a significant reduction in normalized Chao1 diversity relative to controls. Four to six TRBV segments were more frequent in patients than controls; TRBV5-6, TRBV5-1 and TRBV20-1 belonged to this group.

The CDR3 runs 13 residues. A remark on this clonotype: Antigen unknown. The junction shows a germline mismatch at one end, possibly a read error.

Sequencing libraries made from TCR beta cDNA carried unique molecular identifiers. TCRdb re-called the PCR reads through MiXCR, storing one row per CDR3 protein. Of roughly 580,000 distinct CDR3 sequences in the sample, 44% were seen once. The sequence came from a girl under 18 with multiple sclerosis. This chain uses TRBV12-3 or TRBV12-4 with TRBJ2-7, with D perhaps TRBD1 or TRBD2 (5 bases each). The DNA matches TRBJ2-5 better at its end, which makes the J call doubtful. The sequencing input was blood. The CDR3 bases are TGTGCCGGCAGTTTGAGGGGCGAGGAGACCCAGTACTTC. It translates to CAGSLRGEETQYF.